This T cell receptor (beta chain) was identified in a study of blood T cell repertoires in COVID-19. About the research overall: Specimens from acute and convalescent COVID-19 originated in the United States, Italy and Spain. T cells, B-cell-depleted T cells, or PBMCs supplied cDNA or gDNA.

Authors' methods: Reference gene primer amplification gave nucleated cell count estimates. Sequenced by immunoSEQ multiplex PCR; TCRdb stores in-frame clones only, minus some. The D gene and trimming were derived from the DNA, and the V and J assignments and clone size from that table. Of over 150,000 clones in the sample, approximately 83% were seen once. The CDR3 consists of 15 residues. Germline trimming cut 2 bases from V and 4 bases from J; bases unmatched to any gene: 5. Germline values: CDR1 SGHAT, CDR2 FQNNGV. The V gene is TRBV11-2, the J gene TRBJ2-5, with 9 bases identical to TRBD1. The TCR was taken from a woman aged 55-75 years with acute or convalescent COVID-19. Sequences were obtained from peripheral blood. The CDR3 nucleotides read TGTGCCAGCAGCTTACAATGGGGACAGGGAGAGACCCAGTACTTC. Translating it yields CASSLQWGQGETQYF.